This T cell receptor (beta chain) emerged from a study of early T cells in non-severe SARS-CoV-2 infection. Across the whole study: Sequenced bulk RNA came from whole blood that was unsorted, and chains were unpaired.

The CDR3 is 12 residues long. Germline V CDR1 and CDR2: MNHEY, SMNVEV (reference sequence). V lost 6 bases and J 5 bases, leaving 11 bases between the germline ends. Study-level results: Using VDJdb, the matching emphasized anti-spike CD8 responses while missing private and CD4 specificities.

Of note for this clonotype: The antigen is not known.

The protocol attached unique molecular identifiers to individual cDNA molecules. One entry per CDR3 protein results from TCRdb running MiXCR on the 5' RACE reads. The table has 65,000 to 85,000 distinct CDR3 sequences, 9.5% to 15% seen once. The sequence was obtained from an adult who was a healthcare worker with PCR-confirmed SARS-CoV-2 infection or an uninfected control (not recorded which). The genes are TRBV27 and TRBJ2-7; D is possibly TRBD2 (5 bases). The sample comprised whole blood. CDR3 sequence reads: CASREGADEQYF. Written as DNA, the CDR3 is TGTGCCAGCAGAGAGGGCGCGGACGAGCAGTACTTC.